The clone carrying this TCR beta chain turned up a few times. This sample is part of a study of blood T cell repertoires in COVID-19. Clones were sequenced by immunoSEQ multiplex PCR, and TCRdb holds only the in-frame ones, with some missing. Altogether approximately 270,000 clones are present, roughly 90% being singletons, with the ten largest covering less than 2.5%. The TCR was taken from a man aged 50 to 60 with acute or convalescent COVID-19. The sample comprised peripheral blood.

DNA for the CDR3: TGTGCCATCAGTACTAGCGGGGAGGAGACCCAGTACTTC. This gives the protein CAISTSGEETQYF. The chain carries TRBV10-3 and TRBJ2-5; 10 nucleotides match TRBD2. The CDR3 runs to 13 residues. Germline V gene data show CDR1 as ENHRY and CDR2 as SYGVKD. V lost 5 bases and J lost 5; bases outside the gene matches: 2.